Sequencing of this T cell receptor beta chain was carried out in a study of T cells after somatic rescue of genetic block (dated by TCRdb to 2020 to 2021). Regarding the complete study: The study assessed how robust, over the long term, a T-cell system was when the system had developed through somatic rescue of a genetic block in T-cell development.

Concerning this clone itself: No cognate antigen has been identified for it. The sample holds no much larger clone one base away, and base qualities are not on file.

The CDR3 runs 12 residues from the cysteine to the phenylalanine. The read is trimmed to its CDR3 DNA, 36 bases read in frame from base 1. Trimming at the junction amounts to 6 bases on V and 0 bases on J, and the germline ends lie 6 bases apart. For CDR1 and CDR2, the germline V gene lists SGHRS and YFSETQ. Library preparation employed the immunoSEQ multiplex PCR assay. Drawn from immuneACCESS, this table holds only the in-frame rearrangements with V and J called that TCRdb kept. Clones are partly lost; checked studies trace under half to an unresolved V gene and leave the rest unexplained. Counted in this sample were about 72,000 clones; approximately 91% of them appeared once. The leading ten clones occupy roughly 2.8% of the sample.

The sequence links TRBV5-1 to TRBJ2-5; the best D guess is TRBD1, with 5 bases matching. The receptor was derived from a man aged 25-45 years. The material sequenced was peripheral blood mononuclear cells (PBMCs). For the CDR3, the sequence is CASTRDQETQYF. The sequenced DNA is TGCGCCAGCACCAGGGACCAAGAGACCCAGTACTTC. The full variable domain, completed from the reference TRBV5-1 and TRBJ2-5 proteins outside the CDR3, reads KAGVTQTPRYLIKTRGQQVTLSCSPISGHRSVSWYQQTPGQGLQFLFEYFSETQRNKGNFPGRFSGRQFSNSRSEMNVSTLELGDSALYLCASTRDQETQYFGPGTRLLVL.